This record covers a single T cell receptor (beta chain). This clone came up a few times. Its recognized antigen is unknown. No qualities accompany the bases; no much larger clone lies one base away. The record originates from a study of T cells after somatic rescue of genetic block (TCRdb year 2020). Broadly, across the study: What the study looked at was long-term robustness, specifically in a T-cell system that came about through somatic rescue of a genetic block in T-cell development.

Reading the germline V gene gives CDR1 SGHDT and CDR2 YYEEEE. The CDR3, cysteine through phenylalanine, is 14 amino acids long. Only the CDR3 region is kept as DNA, spanning 42 bases read in frame from base 1. Relative to germline, V is 2 bases shorter and J is 2 bases shorter, with 8 bases between their ends. Library construction relied on the immunoSEQ multiplex PCR assay. Imported from immuneACCESS, the table was reduced by TCRdb to in-frame sequences with V and J called. These copies leave out some clones; in studies compared against another copy, an unresolved V gene accounts for under half, and the cause of the remainder is not known. The sample table holds over 12,000 clones, of which 72% were seen once. Approximately 15% of the sample rests with the top ten.

The sequenced sample consisted of peripheral blood mononuclear cells (PBMCs). This sequence was found in a boy aged 5-17 years. The rearranged chain carries TRBV5-6 and TRBJ1-3; the D segment could be TRBD1, given 6 matching bases. The nucleotide sequence reads as follows: TGTGCCAGCAGCTTCGGGACACCTGGAAACACCATATATTTT. It specifies CASSFGTPGNTIYF. Supplemented by the reference TRBV5-6 and TRBJ1-3 proteins around the CDR3, the complete variable domain is DAGVTQSPTHLIKTRGQQVTLRCSPKSGHDTVSWYQQALGQGPQFIFQYYEEEERQRGNFPDRFSGHQFPNYSSELNVNALLLGDSALYLCASSFGTPGNTIYFGEGSWLTVV.